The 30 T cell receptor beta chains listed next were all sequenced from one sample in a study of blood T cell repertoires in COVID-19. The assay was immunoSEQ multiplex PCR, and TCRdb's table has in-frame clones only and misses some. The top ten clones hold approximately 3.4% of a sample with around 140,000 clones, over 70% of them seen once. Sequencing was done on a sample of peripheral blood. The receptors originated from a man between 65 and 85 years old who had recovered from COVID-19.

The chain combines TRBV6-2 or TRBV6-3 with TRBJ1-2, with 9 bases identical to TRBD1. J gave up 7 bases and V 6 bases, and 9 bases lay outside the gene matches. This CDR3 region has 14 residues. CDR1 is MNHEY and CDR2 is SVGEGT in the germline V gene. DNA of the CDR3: TGTGCCAGCAGCAAAACCGGGACAGGGTTTGGCTACACCTTC. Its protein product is CASSKTGTGFGYTF.

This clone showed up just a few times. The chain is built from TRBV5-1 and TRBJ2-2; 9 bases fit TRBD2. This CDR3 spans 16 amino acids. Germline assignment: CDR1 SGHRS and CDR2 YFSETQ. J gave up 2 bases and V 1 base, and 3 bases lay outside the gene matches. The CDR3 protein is CASSLKAGGNTGELFF. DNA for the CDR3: TGCGCCAGCAGCTTGAAAGCGGGAGGAAACACCGGGGAGCTGTTTTTT.

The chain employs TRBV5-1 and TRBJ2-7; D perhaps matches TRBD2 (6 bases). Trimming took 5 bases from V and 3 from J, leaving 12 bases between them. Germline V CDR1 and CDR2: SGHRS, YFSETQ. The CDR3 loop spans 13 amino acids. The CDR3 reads CASRDGTDYEQYF. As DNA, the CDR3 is TGCGCCAGCAGGGACGGGACTGACTACGAGCAGTACTTC. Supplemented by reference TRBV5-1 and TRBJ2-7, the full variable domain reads KAGVTQTPRYLIKTRGQQVTLSCSPISGHRSVSWYQQTPGQGLQFLFEYFSETQRNKGNFPGRFSGRQFSNSRSEMNVSTLELGDSALYLCASRDGTDYEQYFGPGTRLTVT.

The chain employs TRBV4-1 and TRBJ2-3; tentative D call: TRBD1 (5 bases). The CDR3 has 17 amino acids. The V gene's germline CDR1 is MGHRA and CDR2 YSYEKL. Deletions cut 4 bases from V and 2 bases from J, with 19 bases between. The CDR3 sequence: CASSPNSRGPATDTQYF. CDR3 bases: TGCGCCAGCAGCCCTAACTCTAGGGGCCCAGCCACAGATACGCAGTATTTT.

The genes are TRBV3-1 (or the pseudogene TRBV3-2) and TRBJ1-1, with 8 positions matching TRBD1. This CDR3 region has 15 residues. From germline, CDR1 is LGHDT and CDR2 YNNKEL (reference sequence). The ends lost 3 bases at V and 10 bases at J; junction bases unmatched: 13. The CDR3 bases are TGTGCCAGCAGCCATTATGCGACGGGGACAGGAGGAGCTTTCTTT. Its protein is CASSHYATGTGGAFF.

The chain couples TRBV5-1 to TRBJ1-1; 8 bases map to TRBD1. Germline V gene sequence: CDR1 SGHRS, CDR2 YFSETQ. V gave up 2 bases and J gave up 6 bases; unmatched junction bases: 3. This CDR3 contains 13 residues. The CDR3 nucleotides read TGCGCCAGCAGCTTAGCGGACAGGGCTGAAGCTTTCTTT. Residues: CASSLADRAEAFF.

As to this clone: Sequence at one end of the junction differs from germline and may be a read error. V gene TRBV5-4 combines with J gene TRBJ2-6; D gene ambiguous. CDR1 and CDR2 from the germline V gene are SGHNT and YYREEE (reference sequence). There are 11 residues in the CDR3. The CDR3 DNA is TGTGCCAGCAGCTTGGGCAACTTCCTGACTTTC. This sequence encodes CASSLGNFLTF.

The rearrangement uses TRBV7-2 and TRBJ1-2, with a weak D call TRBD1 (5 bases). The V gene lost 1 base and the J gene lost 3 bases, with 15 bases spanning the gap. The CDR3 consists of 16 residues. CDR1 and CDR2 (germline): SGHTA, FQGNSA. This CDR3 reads CASSLVVGRGDYGYTF. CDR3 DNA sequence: TGTGCCAGCAGCTTAGTTGTGGGGCGCGGGGACTATGGCTACACCTTC.

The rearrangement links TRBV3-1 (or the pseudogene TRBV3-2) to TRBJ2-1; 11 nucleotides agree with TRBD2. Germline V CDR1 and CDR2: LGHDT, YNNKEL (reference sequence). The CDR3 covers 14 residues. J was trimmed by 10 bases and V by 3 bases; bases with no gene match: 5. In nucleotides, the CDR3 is TGTGCCAGCAGCCAGGCTAGCGGGAGGTTAGAGCAGTTCTTC. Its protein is CASSQASGRLEQFF.

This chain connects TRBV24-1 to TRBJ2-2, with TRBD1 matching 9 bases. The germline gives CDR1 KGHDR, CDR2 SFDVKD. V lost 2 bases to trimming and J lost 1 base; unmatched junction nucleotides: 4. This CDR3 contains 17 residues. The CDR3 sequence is CATSDSSTGGNTGELFF. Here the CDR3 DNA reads TGTGCCACCAGTGATTCGTCGACAGGGGGGAACACCGGGGAGCTGTTTTTT.

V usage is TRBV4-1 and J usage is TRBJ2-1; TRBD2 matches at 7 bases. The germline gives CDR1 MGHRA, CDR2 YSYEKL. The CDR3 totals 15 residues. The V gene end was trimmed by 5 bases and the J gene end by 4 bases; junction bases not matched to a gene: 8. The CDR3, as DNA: TGCGCCAGCAGCGAGGGACTACCAAGGTACAATGAGCAGTTCTTC. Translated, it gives CASSEGLPRYNEQFF.

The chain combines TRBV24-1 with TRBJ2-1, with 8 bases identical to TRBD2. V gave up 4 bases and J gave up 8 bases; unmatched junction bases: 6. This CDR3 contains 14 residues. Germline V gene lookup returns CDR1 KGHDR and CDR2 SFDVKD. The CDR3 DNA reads TGTGCCACCAGTGACGGGACTAGGGTCCATGAGCAGTTCTTC. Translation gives CATSDGTRVHEQFF.

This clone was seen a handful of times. CDR3 residues: CASSPIGGDYEQYF. The CDR3 DNA reads TGTGCCAGCAGTCCGATCGGGGGGGACTACGAGCAGTACTTC. V is TRBV2 and J is TRBJ2-7; the match to TRBD2 covers 8 bases. This CDR3 is 14 amino acids long. V lost 5 bases, J lost 3 bases, and 6 bases stayed unmatched. The germline gives CDR1 SNHLY, CDR2 FYNNEI.

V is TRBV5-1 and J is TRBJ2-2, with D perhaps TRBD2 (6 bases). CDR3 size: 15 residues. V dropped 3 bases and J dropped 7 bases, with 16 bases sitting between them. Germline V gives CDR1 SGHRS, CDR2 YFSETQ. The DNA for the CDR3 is TGCGCCAGCAGCTGGACCTCTAGCGACGGCGGGGAGCTGTTTTTT. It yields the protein CASSWTSSDGGELFF. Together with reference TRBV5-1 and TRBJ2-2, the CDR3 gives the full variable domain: KAGVTQTPRYLIKTRGQQVTLSCSPISGHRSVSWYQQTPGQGLQFLFEYFSETQRNKGNFPGRFSGRQFSNSRSEMNVSTLELGDSALYLCASSWTSSDGGELFFGEGSRLTVL.

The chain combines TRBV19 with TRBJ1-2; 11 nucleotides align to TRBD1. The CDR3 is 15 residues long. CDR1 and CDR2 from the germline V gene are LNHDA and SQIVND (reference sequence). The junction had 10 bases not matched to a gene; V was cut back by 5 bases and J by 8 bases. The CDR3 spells CASSPGTGGARGYTF. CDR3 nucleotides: TGTGCCAGTAGTCCCGGGACAGGGGGAGCGCGGGGCTACACCTTC. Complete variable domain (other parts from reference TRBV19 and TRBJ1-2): DGGITQSPKYLFRKEGQNVTLSCEQNLNHDAMYWYRQDPGQGLRLIYYSQIVNDFQKGDIAEGYSVSREKKESFPLTVTSAQKNPTAFYLCASSPGTGGARGYTFGSGTRLTVV.

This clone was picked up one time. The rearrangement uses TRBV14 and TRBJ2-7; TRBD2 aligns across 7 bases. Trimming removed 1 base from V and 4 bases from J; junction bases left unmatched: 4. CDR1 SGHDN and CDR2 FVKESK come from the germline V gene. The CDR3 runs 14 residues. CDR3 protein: CASSQAGGWYEQYF. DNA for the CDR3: TGTGCCAGCAGCCAAGCGGGAGGATGGTACGAGCAGTACTTC.

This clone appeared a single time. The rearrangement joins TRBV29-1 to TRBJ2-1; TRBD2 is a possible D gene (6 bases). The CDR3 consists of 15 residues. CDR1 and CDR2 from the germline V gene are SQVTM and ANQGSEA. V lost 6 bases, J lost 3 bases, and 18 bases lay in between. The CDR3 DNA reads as TGCAGCGTAGACCTGTGGGTAGCGGTCTACAATGAGCAGTTCTTC. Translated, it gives CSVDLWVAVYNEQFF.

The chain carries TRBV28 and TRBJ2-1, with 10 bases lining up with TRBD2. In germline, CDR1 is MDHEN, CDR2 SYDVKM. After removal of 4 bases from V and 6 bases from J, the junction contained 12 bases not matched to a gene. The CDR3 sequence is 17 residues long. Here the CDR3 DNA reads TGTGCCAGCAGTTCGTTACCGACTAGCGGGTATGTCAATGAGCAGTTCTTC. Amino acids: CASSSLPTSGYVNEQFF.

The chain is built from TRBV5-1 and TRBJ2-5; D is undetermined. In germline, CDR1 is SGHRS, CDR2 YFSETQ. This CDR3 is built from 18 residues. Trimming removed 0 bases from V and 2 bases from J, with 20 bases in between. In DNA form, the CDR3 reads TGCGCCAGCAGCTTGGCTCCAGCTCGGCTAGTTTCTCAAGAGACCCAGTACTTC. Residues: CASSLAPARLVSQETQYF.

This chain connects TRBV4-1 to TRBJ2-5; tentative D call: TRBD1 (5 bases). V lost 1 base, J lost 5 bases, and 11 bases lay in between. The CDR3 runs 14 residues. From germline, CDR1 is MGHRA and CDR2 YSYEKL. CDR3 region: CASSQGRAGETQYF. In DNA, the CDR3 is TGCGCCAGCAGCCAAGGAAGGGCAGGGGAGACCCAGTACTTC.

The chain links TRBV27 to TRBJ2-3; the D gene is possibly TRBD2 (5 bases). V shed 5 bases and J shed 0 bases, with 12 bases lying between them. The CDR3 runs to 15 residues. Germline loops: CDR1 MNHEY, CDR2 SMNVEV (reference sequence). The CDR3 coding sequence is TGTGCCAGCAGTCCAGGATGGACTAGCACAGATACGCAGTATTTT. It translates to CASSPGWTSTDTQYF.

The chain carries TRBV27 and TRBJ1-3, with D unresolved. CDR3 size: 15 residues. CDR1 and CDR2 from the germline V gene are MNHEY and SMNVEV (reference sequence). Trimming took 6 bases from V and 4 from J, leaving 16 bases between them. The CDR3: CASSPFGYDGNTIYF. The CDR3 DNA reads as TGTGCCAGCAGCCCTTTCGGGTATGACGGAAACACCATATATTTT.

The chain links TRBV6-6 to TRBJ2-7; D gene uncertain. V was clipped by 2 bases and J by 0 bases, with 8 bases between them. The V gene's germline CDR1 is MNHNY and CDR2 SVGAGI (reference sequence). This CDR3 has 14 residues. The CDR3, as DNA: TGTGCCAGCAGTTACCAAGTCAGCTCCTACGAGCAGTACTTC. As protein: CASSYQVSSYEQYF.

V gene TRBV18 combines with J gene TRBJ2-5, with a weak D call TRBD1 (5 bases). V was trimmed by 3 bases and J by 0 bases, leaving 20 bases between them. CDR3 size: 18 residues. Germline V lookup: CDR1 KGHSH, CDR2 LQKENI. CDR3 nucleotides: TGTGCCAGCTCACCGGAGTCCCCGGACACATTATACCAAGAGACCCAGTACTTC. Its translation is CASSPESPDTLYQETQYF.

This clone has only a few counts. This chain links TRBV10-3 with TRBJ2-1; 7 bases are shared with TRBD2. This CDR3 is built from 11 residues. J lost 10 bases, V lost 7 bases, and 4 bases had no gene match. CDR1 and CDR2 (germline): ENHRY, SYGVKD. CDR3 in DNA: TGTGCCATCACTGATAGCGGGGAGCAGTTCTTC. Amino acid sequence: CAITDSGEQFF.

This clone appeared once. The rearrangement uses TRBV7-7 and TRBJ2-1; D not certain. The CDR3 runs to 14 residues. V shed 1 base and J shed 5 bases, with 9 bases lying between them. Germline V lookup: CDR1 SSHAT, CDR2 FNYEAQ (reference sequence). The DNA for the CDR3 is TGTGCCAGCAGCTTAGTCGCAGGTGACAATGAGCAGTTCTTC. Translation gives CASSLVAGDNEQFF.

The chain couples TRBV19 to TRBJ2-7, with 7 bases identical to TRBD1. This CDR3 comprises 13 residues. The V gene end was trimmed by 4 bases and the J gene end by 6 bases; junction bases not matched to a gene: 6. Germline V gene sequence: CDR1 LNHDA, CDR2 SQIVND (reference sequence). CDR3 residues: CASSTLTGLEQYF. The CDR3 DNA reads TGTGCCAGTAGTACATTGACAGGGCTCGAGCAGTACTTC.

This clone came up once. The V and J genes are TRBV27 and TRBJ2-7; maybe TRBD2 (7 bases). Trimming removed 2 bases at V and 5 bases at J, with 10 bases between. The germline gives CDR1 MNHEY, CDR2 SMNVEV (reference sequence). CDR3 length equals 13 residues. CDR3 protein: CASSLRGANEQYF. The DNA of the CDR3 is TGTGCCAGCAGTTTACGGGGGGCCAACGAGCAGTACTTC.

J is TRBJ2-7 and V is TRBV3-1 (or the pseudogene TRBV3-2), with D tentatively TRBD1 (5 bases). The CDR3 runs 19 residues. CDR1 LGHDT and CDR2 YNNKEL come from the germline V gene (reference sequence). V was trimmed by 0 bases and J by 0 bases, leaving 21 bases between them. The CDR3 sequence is CASSQDLVPAGLVSYEQYF. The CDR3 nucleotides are TGTGCCAGCAGCCAAGATCTTGTCCCGGCAGGGCTGGTCTCCTACGAGCAGTACTTC.

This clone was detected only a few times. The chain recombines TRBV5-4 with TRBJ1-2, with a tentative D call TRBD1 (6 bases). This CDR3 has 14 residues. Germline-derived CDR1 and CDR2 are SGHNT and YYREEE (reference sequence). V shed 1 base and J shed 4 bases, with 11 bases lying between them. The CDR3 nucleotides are TGTGCCAGCAGCTTGTCCTCAGGGGCCTATGGCTACACCTTC. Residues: CASSLSSGAYGYTF.